This is a list of T cell receptor beta chains from one sample in a study of patients and donors after allogeneic stem cell transplantation. MiXCR, run by TCRdb on the RT-PCR reads, gives a single entry per CDR3 protein. This sample has approximately 410,000 distinct CDR3 sequences, with 16% found just once. The specimen was blood, either unsorted or a sorted T cell fraction (not recorded which). Receptors were obtained from a human donor who was either an allogeneic HSCT recipient or a stem cell or donor lymphocyte infusion donor (not recorded which). It is not recorded whose cells these are; they may come from a transplant donor. The CDR3 runs from the conserved cysteine through the conserved F or W. A D gene is named only where the DNA matches it firmly. Clone sizes are given selectively: once, few, many, or a class where the clone is expanded.

>TRBJ1-2|few|TRBV7-3|NA
TGTGCCAGCAGCTTAGGGCAGAACTACACCTTC
CASSLGQNYTF
>TRBJ2-3|few|TRBV12-3/TRBV12-4|TRBD2
TGTGCCAGCAGTTTAACGGGGACTAGCCCAGATACGCAGTATTTT
CASSLTGTSPDTQYF
>TRBJ1-2|few|TRBV3-1|NA
TGTGCCAGCAGCCTTCTTAGGCCTAACTATGGCTACACCTTC
CASSLLRPNYGYTF
>TRBJ2-7|NA|TRBV20-1|TRBD2
TGCAGTGCTAGGGATTCAGCGGGAGGACCCTACTACGAGCAGTACTTC
CSARDSAGGPYYEQYF
>TRBJ2-5|NA|TRBV24-1|NA
TGTGCCACCAGTGATTTCGGGACCCAGTACTTC
CATSDFGTQYF
>TRBJ2-1|few|TRBV12-3/TRBV12-4|NA
TGTGCCAGCAGTTCACAGGGCTACAATGAGCAGTTCTTC
CASSSQGYNEQFF
>TRBJ2-7|few|TRBV27|TRBD1
TGTGCCAGCAGTTTGGGACAGGAGCAGTACTTC
CASSLGQEQYF
>TRBJ1-5|many|TRBV12-3/TRBV12-4|NA
TGTGCCAGCAACGTGGCAGGGTATAAGCCCCAGCATTTT
CASNVAGYKPQHF
>TRBJ1-5|many|TRBV4-1|NA
TGCGCCAGCAGCCCTGACATGGATCAGCCCCAGCATTTT
CASSPDMDQPQHF
>TRBJ1-1|NA|TRBV4-2|NA
TGTGCCAGCAGCCAAGGGGGACAGAACACTGAAGCTTTCTTT
CASSQGGQNTEAFF
>TRBJ1-2|many|TRBV5-1|NA
TGCGCCAGCAGCTTGGGGGACGGAAACTATGGCTACACCTTC
CASSLGDGNYGYTF
>TRBJ2-7|few|TRBV27|TRBD1
TGTGCCAGCAGTTTATTACTGGGACAGGGCCCCTACGAGCAGTACTTC
CASSLLLGQGPYEQYF
>TRBJ2-3|many|TRBV7-3|TRBD1
TGTGCCAGCAGCTTAATCCCGGGACAGGGCCTTAATGGGCGGACCACAGATACGCAGTATTTT
CASSLIPGQGLNGRTTDTQYF
>TRBJ2-3|NA|TRBV20-1|NA
TGCAGTGCTAGAGATGGAGGGATCGGCACAGATACGCAGTATTTT
CSARDGGIGTDTQYF
>TRBJ1-3|few|TRBV4-3|TRBD1
TGCGCCAGCAGCCAAGATGGGACAGTCTCTGGAAACACCATATATTTT
CASSQDGTVSGNTIYF
>TRBJ2-2|few|TRBV4-2|NA
TGTGCCAGCAGCCAAGAAGGATCAAGGGGGGACACGAACACCGGGGAGCTGTTTTTT
CASSQEGSRGDTNTGELFF
>TRBJ1-4|NA|TRBV4-3|TRBD1
TGCGCCAGCAGTCCTGAAACTGGGACAGGGGTAGAAAAACTGTTTTTT
CASSPETGTGVEKLFF
>TRBJ2-1|many|TRBV12-3/TRBV12-4|TRBD2
TGTGCCAGCAGTTTAAGGGCCCGGGGGGCCTACAATGAGCAGTTCTTC
CASSLRARGAYNEQFF
>TRBJ2-1|NA|TRBV2|TRBD2
TGTGCCAGCAGTCGGGCTAGCGGAAACTACAATGAGCAGTTCTTC
CASSRASGNYNEQFF
>TRBJ1-1|few|TRBV30|NA
TGTGCCTGGAGTGACAGGCTGAACACTGAAGCTTTCTTT
CAWSDRLNTEAFF
>TRBJ2-7|few|TRBV20-1|NA
TGCAGTGCTAGGACAGACTCCTACGAGCAGTACTTC
CSARTDSYEQYF
>TRBJ1-2|NA|TRBV5-4|TRBD1
TGTGCCAGCAGCGGGAGGGACAGGGGGCCGTCTAACTATGGCTACACCTTC
CASSGRDRGPSNYGYTF
>TRBJ1-3|many|TRBV12-3/TRBV12-4|NA
TGTGCCAGCAGGCAGATATCTGGAAACACCATATATTTT
CASRQISGNTIYF
>TRBJ2-3|NA|TRBV19|TRBD2
TGTGCCAGTAGTACCCAACTAGCGCCATACACAGATACGCAGTATTTT
CASSTQLAPYTDTQYF
>TRBJ2-6|few|TRBV6-5|NA
TGTGCCAGCAGTTACGGAGGTGGGGCTGGGGCCAACGTCCTGACTTTC
CASSYGGGAGANVLTF
>TRBJ2-2|few|TRBV11-2|NA
TGTGCCAGCAGCACCAGACCCGACAGGACCCAAAGGACCGGGGAGCTGTTTTTT
CASSTRPDRTQRTGELFF
>TRBJ2-7|few|TRBV20-1|TRBD2
TGCAGTGCGCCTAGCGGGGGGTCCGCCTACGAGCAGTACTTC
CSAPSGGSAYEQYF
>TRBJ2-1|NA|TRBV28|TRBD2
TGTGCCAGCACCCCGACGCTAGCGGCTGACTACAATGAGCAGTTCTTC
CASTPTLAADYNEQFF